This T cell receptor (beta chain) appears in the sequencing data of a study of cytomegalovirus exposure and HLA in healthy donors. Study conclusions and caveats: Equally common other TCR beta chains were less clonally expanded than HLA-associated ones, a later analysis found. Later on, an analysis found that several of the most significant clusters appeared to be linked to common viral pathogens, which included parvovirus B19. Cytomegalovirus-associated status was assigned to 164 TCR beta chains. Confirmation in vitro established that a few CMV-associated chains were specific for CMV antigens.

CDR3 size: 16 residues. Trimming shortened V by 3 bases and J by 4 bases, and 15 bases separated the two germline ends. Per the germline V gene, CDR1 is LGHNA and CDR2 is YNFKEQ. With respect to this clone: What it binds is not known.

In the PCR, 60 Vbeta and 13 Jbeta primers were used. Libraries were prepared by immunoSEQ multiplex PCR; TCRdb keeps only in-frame clonotypes and omits some of them. The listing records tens of thousands of clones. This clonotype was obtained from a man aged 50 or older in good health and CMV-seronegative. The source material was PBMCs. This chain joins TRBV4-2 and TRBJ1-4, with D maybe TRBD1 (6 bases). The DNA of the CDR3 is TGTGCCAGCAGCCAGGGCTCTGGACAGAATAATGAAAAACTGTTTTTT. It specifies CASSQGSGQNNEKLFF.